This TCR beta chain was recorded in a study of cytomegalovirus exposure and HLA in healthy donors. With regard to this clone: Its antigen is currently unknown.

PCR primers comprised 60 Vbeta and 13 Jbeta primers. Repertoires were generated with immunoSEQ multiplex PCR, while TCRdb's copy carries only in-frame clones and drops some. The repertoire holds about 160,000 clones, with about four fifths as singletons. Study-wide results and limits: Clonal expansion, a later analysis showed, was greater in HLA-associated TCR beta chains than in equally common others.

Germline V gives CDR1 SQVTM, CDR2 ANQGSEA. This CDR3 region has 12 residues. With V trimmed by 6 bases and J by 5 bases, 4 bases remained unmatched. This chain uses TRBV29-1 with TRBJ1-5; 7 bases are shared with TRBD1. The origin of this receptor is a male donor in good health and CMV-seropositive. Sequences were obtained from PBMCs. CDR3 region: CSVRQGDQPQHF. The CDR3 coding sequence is TGCAGCGTGCGACAGGGCGATCAGCCCCAGCATTTT.